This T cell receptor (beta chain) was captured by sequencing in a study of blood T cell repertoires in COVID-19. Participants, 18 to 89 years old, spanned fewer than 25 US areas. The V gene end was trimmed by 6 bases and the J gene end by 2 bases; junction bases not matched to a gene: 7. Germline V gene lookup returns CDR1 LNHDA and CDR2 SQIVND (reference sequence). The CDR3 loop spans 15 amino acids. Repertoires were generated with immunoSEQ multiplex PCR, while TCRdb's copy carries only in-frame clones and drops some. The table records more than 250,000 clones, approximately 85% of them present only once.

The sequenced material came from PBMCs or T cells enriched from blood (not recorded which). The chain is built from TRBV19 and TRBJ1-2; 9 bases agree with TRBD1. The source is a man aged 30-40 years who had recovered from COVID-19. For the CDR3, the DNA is TGTGCCAGTAGCCACCCCGGGACAGGGAACTATGGCTACACCTTC. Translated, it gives CASSHPGTGNYGYTF.